This is a list of T cell receptor beta chains from one sample in a study of T cell responses to AZD1222 COVID-19 vaccine. TCRdb keeps only in-frame clones here, not all; method: immunoSEQ multiplex PCR. This table has about 170,000 clones, around 88% appearing once. Material: peripheral blood, obtained 28 days after the second AZD1222 dose. The receptor set was obtained from an adult who received the AZD1222 COVID-19 vaccine. The conserved cysteine and the conserved F or W are not part of the CDR3 here.

TRBV5-5	TRBJ1-2	ASSLTRQDGHGYT
TRBV6-5	TRBJ2-7	ASMDTPYEQY
TRBV9	TRBJ1-5	ASSPGTNSNQPQH
TRBV24-1	TRBJ1-1	ATSEGGEAF
TRBV3-1/TRBV3-2	TRBJ1-2	ASSQEKGGGQGYYGYT
TRBV3-1/TRBV3-2	TRBJ1-2	ASSPFSLSYGYT
TRBV19	TRBJ1-5	ASSIQVLNQPQH
TRBV19	TRBJ2-7	ASSMGVGYEQY
TRBV15	TRBJ2-7	ATSRDRGDEQY
TRBV2	TRBJ1-2	ASRGGRGDYGYT
TRBV24-1	TRBJ1-2	ATSDPSQGSYGYT
TRBV7-9	TRBJ2-5	ASSFLQGETQY
TRBV2	TRBJ1-1	ASNQQGGARRAF
TRBV9	TRBJ1-3	ASSVTLDGGLGNSGNTIY
TRBV6-1	TRBJ1-2	ASSEGGHFLYGYT
TRBV7-9	TRBJ1-2	ASSWDSNYGYT
TRBV30	TRBJ2-6	AWSYMGTNVLT
TRBV12-3/TRBV12-4	TRBJ1-2	ASSFTYGDGYT
TRBV10-3	TRBJ1-1	ATSRAGSDTEAF
TRBV3-1/TRBV3-2	TRBJ2-2	ASSYRGRSGELF
TRBV28	TRBJ1-5	ASSPTDGPNQPQH
TRBV6-6	TRBJ1-5	ASSRVRESGNQPQH
TRBV7-2	TRBJ2-7	ASSDAERRSYEQY
TRBV5-4	TRBJ2-2	ASSPRTSGGLSGTGELF
TRBV19	TRBJ2-7	ASGLKGTGAYEQY
TRBV12-3/TRBV12-4	TRBJ2-1	ASSSGRGNEQF
TRBV19	TRBJ1-1	ASSIGPQAF
TRBV7-9	TRBJ1-4	ASSLGVPNEKLF
TRBV27	TRBJ1-2	ASSLWGAVGRGYT
TRBV3-1/TRBV3-2	TRBJ2-2	ASSQGGAPTGELF
TRBV2	TRBJ1-6	ASNTGTYYNSPLH
TRBV29-1	TRBJ1-2	SVGGTLGYT
TRBV9	TRBJ1-5	ASSVATSYGQPQH
TRBV11-2	TRBJ2-1	ASSLVQRGINEQF
TRBV15	TRBJ1-2	ATSTTIGGRGRGYT
TRBV7-9	TRBJ1-2	ASSLAGTGGYGYT
TRBV20-1	TRBJ2-7	SASGVGDDPYEQY
TRBV27	TRBJ2-7	ASSHRGTGGYEQY
TRBV11-3	TRBJ2-7	ASSARSYEQY
TRBV19	TRBJ2-7	ATSAGTGAYEQY
TRBV10-3	TRBJ1-1	AIRGHTNTEAF
TRBV13	TRBJ1-4	ASSFRGETNEKLF
TRBV29-1	TRBJ1-2	SVSRAGYGYT
TRBV4-1	TRBJ2-7	ASSYNRVSSYEQY
TRBV3-1/TRBV3-2	TRBJ1-2	ASSQDRVTRRGYGYT
TRBV10-2	TRBJ2-2	ASKAGVNTGELF
TRBV12-3/TRBV12-4	TRBJ2-3	ASSLRDTQY
TRBV4-1	TRBJ2-7	ASSQEGSGYEQY
TRBV6-2/TRBV6-3	TRBJ1-1	ASSYGARLDTEAF
TRBV7-9	TRBJ2-7	ASSPGTGGILTYEQY
TRBV2	TRBJ2-7	ASSVYLRYEQY
TRBV4-3	TRBJ2-3	ASSQQLPGPDTQY
TRBV25-1	TRBJ2-7	ASSERTGDTYEQY
TRBV30	TRBJ1-2	AWSTGNYGYT
TRBV6-5	TRBJ1-3	ASSSWQAGSGNTIY
TRBV19	TRBJ1-1	ASRDRPTEAF
TRBV18	TRBJ2-3	ASSTRDTSSTDTQY
TRBV5-1	TRBJ1-3	ASSSWGADTIY
TRBV7-2	TRBJ1-2	ASSLLDRGGGYGYT